This entry features one T cell receptor beta chain sequence. This clone may be a read error of a much larger clone one base away. The CDR3 does not close with the conserved phenylalanine or tryptophan, likely indicating a read error. RNA transcripts were the template for amplifying TCR beta CDR3 regions. The primer set for the first-round RT-PCR of the TCR CDR3 was HTBI. MiXCR, run by TCRdb on the multiplex PCR reads, gives a single entry per CDR3 protein. The sample yields 92,000 or so distinct CDR3 sequences, over 50% seen once. This entry comes from a study of T cells in Graves' hyperthyroidism and ophthalmopathy. Germline V gene data show CDR1 as ENHRY and CDR2 as SYGVKD. The CDR3 has 16 amino acids.

The sequencing input was blood. The clonotype originates from a woman aged 40-49 years with Graves' hyperthyroidism. The rearrangement links TRBV10-3 to TRBJ2-2, with TRBD2 matching over 13 bases. The CDR3 protein is CASSWGLAGRPRELFL. As DNA, the CDR3 is TGTGCCAGCAGTTGGGGACTAGCGGGACGCCCCCGGGAGCTGTTTCTT.